The rows below give T cell receptor beta chains drawn from one sample of a study of cytomegalovirus exposure and HLA in healthy donors. TCRdb's copy holds only in-frame clones and misses some; the assay was immunoSEQ multiplex PCR. The table records roughly 150,000 clones, roughly 82% of them present only once. Sequencing was carried out using PBMCs. The receptors derive from a woman aged 45 to 65 in good health and CMV-seropositive. CDR3s include the opening cysteine and the closing phenylalanine or tryptophan. The order of the fields is J gene, clone size, V gene, D gene, CDR3 length, CDR3 DNA, CDR3 protein. The D gene is left open where the match is weak. Where a row states a size, it is once, few, many or the class of an expanded clone; other rows omit it.

J: TRBJ2-1
size: few
V: TRBV5-1
D: TRBD2
length: 16
DNA: TGCGCCAGCAGCCCGATTGGGCGGACTAGCTCCAATGAGCAGTTCTTC
CDR3: CASSPIGRTSSNEQFF

J: TRBJ1-6
size: .
V: TRBV11-2
D: TRBD1
length: 14
DNA: TGTGCCAGCAGTTTAGAGACAGGGAATTCACCCCTCCACTTT
CDR3: CASSLETGNSPLHF

J: TRBJ1-1
size: .
V: TRBV5-1
D: .
length: 16
DNA: TGCGCCAGTTCAACCATGCCAGGGGATTTGAACACTGAAGCTTTCTTT
CDR3: CASSTMPGDLNTEAFF

J: TRBJ2-2
size: .
V: TRBV5-6
D: .
length: 11
DNA: TGTGCCAGCAGCTCGCAGGGTGCGCTGTTTTTT
CDR3: CASSSQGALFF

J: TRBJ2-3
size: few
V: TRBV6-4
D: TRBD1
length: 15
DNA: TGTGCCAGCAGAGCCGGGACAGGCCCCACAGATACGCAGTATTTT
CDR3: CASRAGTGPTDTQYF

J: TRBJ2-1
size: .
V: TRBV19
D: TRBD2
length: 14
DNA: TGTGCCAGTAGTGGGAGGGCCACCTACAATGAGCAGTTCTTC
CDR3: CASSGRATYNEQFF

J: TRBJ2-6
size: .
V: TRBV5-1
D: TRBD1
length: 17
DNA: TGCGCCAGCAGCTTGGGAGGGACAGGCTCTGGGGCCAACGTCCTGACTTTC
CDR3: CASSLGGTGSGANVLTF

J: TRBJ1-5
size: once
V: TRBV2
D: TRBD1
length: 17
DNA: TGTGCCAGCAGTGTGAACAAGGGGACAGGGTGGTTTCAGCCCCAGCATTTT
CDR3: CASSVNKGTGWFQPQHF

J: TRBJ2-2
size: .
V: TRBV30
D: .
length: 15
DNA: TGTGCCTGGAGTGCCGGCCCAAGGCAGGGCGGGGAGCTGTTTTTT
CDR3: CAWSAGPRQGGELFF

J: TRBJ1-6
size: .
V: TRBV6-6
D: .
length: 11
DNA: TGTGCCACCGGAGGAAATTCACCCCTCCACTTT
CDR3: CATGGNSPLHF

J: TRBJ2-5
size: .
V: TRBV5-1
D: TRBD2
length: 16
DNA: TGCGCCAGCAGCCCCGGGACTAGCGGGGCCCAAGAGACCCAGTACTTC
CDR3: CASSPGTSGAQETQYF

J: TRBJ2-2
size: .
V: TRBV4-3
D: TRBD2
length: 15
DNA: TGCGCCAGCAGCCAAGGACTAGCGGTGACCGGGGAGCTGTTTTTT
CDR3: CASSQGLAVTGELFF

J: TRBJ2-3
size: .
V: TRBV7-3
D: TRBD2
length: 15
DNA: TGTGCCAGCAGCTTCGGCGGGGGAACCACAGATACGCAGTATTTT
CDR3: CASSFGGGTTDTQYF

J: TRBJ1-1
size: .
V: TRBV6-6
D: .
length: 13
DNA: TGTGCCAGCAGTTTCCAAGGGGGCACTGAAGCTTTCTTT
CDR3: CASSFQGGTEAFF

J: TRBJ1-1
size: once
V: TRBV12-5
D: .
length: 15
DNA: TGTGCTAGTGGTTTGGTCGTCGGGGGGCAGACTGAAGCTTTCTTT
CDR3: CASGLVVGGQTEAFF

J: TRBJ1-5
size: .
V: TRBV27
D: TRBD1
length: 15
DNA: TGTGCCAGCACGAGTGGGACAGGGGAGCATCAGCCCCAGCATTTT
CDR3: CASTSGTGEHQPQHF

J: TRBJ2-3
size: .
V: TRBV18
D: TRBD2
length: 18
DNA: TGTGCCAGCTCACCACCGGTTATAGCGGGGGGGCAGACAGATACGCAGTATTTT
CDR3: CASSPPVIAGGQTDTQYF

J: TRBJ1-2
size: .
V: TRBV7-9
D: .
length: 11
DNA: TGTGCCAGCAGCTTAGGCGGTGGCTACACCTTC
CDR3: CASSLGGGYTF

J: TRBJ2-1
size: .
V: TRBV11-1
D: TRBD2
length: 16
DNA: TGTGCCAGCAGCTTAGCGGCTAGCGGGGGGGCAGGGGAGCAGTTCTTC
CDR3: CASSLAASGGAGEQFF

J: TRBJ1-1
size: .
V: TRBV6-1
D: TRBD1
length: 15
DNA: TGTGCCAGCAGTGTAGGACAGGGGATCCTCACTGAAGCTTTCTTT
CDR3: CASSVGQGILTEAFF

J: TRBJ2-2
size: .
V: TRBV14
D: TRBD2
length: 15
DNA: TGTGCCAGCAGCCAAGCACTAGCGGGCACCGGGGAGCTGTTTTTT
CDR3: CASSQALAGTGELFF

J: TRBJ2-1
size: .
V: TRBV9
D: .
length: 13
DNA: TGTGCCAGCAGCACGCGACTAGGAATTGAGCAGTTCTTC
CDR3: CASSTRLGIEQFF

J: TRBJ1-1
size: .
V: TRBV7-2
D: .
length: 15
DNA: TGTGCCAGCAGCCGGGCCTCGGGCGGGTCGGGTGAAGCTTTCTTT
CDR3: CASSRASGGSGEAFF

J: TRBJ2-1
size: .
V: TRBV5-1
D: .
length: 16
DNA: TGCGCCAGCAGCTTGGTGACAGGCCCATCCTACAATGAGCAGTTCTTC
CDR3: CASSLVTGPSYNEQFF

J: TRBJ2-7
size: few
V: TRBV4-2
D: .
length: 15
DNA: TGTGCCAGCAGCCAACAAACAGGGTTGGACTACGAGCAGTACTTC
CDR3: CASSQQTGLDYEQYF

J: TRBJ2-3
size: .
V: TRBV5-1
D: .
length: 16
DNA: TGCGCCAGCAGCTACGTCAAGGGGACAAGTAGGGATACGCAGTATTTT
CDR3: CASSYVKGTSRDTQYF

J: TRBJ1-5
size: .
V: TRBV19
D: TRBD1
length: 14
DNA: TGTGCCAGTGCGGGGACAGGGGGGAGTCAGCCCCAGCATTTT
CDR3: CASAGTGGSQPQHF

J: TRBJ1-2
size: .
V: TRBV29-1
D: TRBD1
length: 14
DNA: TGCAGCGTTTACGGGACAGGGGATGACTATGGCTACACCTTC
CDR3: CSVYGTGDDYGYTF

J: TRBJ1-6
size: .
V: TRBV6-1
D: .
length: 15
DNA: TGTGCCAGCAGTGAAAGGGTGGGGCTAAATTCACCCCTCCACTTT
CDR3: CASSERVGLNSPLHF

J: TRBJ1-4
size: .
V: TRBV6-5
D: TRBD1
length: 14
DNA: TGTGCCAGCAGTTGGAGACAGGGCGGGGAAAAACTGTTTTTT
CDR3: CASSWRQGGEKLFF

J: TRBJ1-1
size: .
V: TRBV27
D: .
length: 13
DNA: TGTGCCAGCAGTTTGGGGGGGGTATCTGAAGCTTTCTTT
CDR3: CASSLGGVSEAFF

J: TRBJ1-5
size: .
V: TRBV7-8
D: .
length: 14
DNA: TGTGCCAGCAGCTTGGGGGGGCCAGATCAGCCCCAGCATTTT
CDR3: CASSLGGPDQPQHF

J: TRBJ1-5
size: once
V: TRBV6-1
D: .
length: 13
DNA: TGTGCCAGCCAACCAGAGGGGGATCAGCCCCAGCATTTT
CDR3: CASQPEGDQPQHF

J: TRBJ2-5
size: .
V: TRBV11-2
D: TRBD1
length: 16
DNA: TGTGCCAGCAGCTTAAATACAGGGGGATCGGGGGAGACCCAGTACTTC
CDR3: CASSLNTGGSGETQYF

J: TRBJ2-3
size: .
V: TRBV10-3
D: .
length: 16
DNA: TGTGCCATCAGTGAACCCGGGGGGCCAGGCACAGATACGCAGTATTTT
CDR3: CAISEPGGPGTDTQYF

J: TRBJ2-1
size: few
V: TRBV6-5
D: TRBD1
length: 15
DNA: TGTGCCAGCAGCGTCCCGGGACAGGGACCTAATGAGCAGTTCTTC
CDR3: CASSVPGQGPNEQFF

J: TRBJ2-1
size: few
V: TRBV19
D: TRBD2
length: 18
DNA: TGTGCCAGTAGTATTCGGGGACTAGCGGGGGATATCTACAATGAGCAGTTCTTC
CDR3: CASSIRGLAGDIYNEQFF

J: TRBJ2-3
size: .
V: TRBV19
D: .
length: 13
DNA: TGTGCCAGTAGTTCTTTCGAGGCAGATACGCAGTATTTT
CDR3: CASSSFEADTQYF

J: TRBJ1-1
size: .
V: TRBV10-3
D: TRBD1
length: 16
DNA: TGTGCCACCAGCTCGGGTGCCCGACAGGGGAACACTGAAGCTTTCTTT
CDR3: CATSSGARQGNTEAFF

J: TRBJ2-7
size: .
V: TRBV6-6
D: .
length: 12
DNA: TGTGCCAGCAGTTTAGTTGCCTACGAGCAGTACTTC
CDR3: CASSLVAYEQYF

J: TRBJ1-2
size: .
V: TRBV6-1
D: .
length: 14
DNA: TGTGCCAGCAGGGGAGGTGACACAACCTATGGCTACACCTTC
CDR3: CASRGGDTTYGYTF